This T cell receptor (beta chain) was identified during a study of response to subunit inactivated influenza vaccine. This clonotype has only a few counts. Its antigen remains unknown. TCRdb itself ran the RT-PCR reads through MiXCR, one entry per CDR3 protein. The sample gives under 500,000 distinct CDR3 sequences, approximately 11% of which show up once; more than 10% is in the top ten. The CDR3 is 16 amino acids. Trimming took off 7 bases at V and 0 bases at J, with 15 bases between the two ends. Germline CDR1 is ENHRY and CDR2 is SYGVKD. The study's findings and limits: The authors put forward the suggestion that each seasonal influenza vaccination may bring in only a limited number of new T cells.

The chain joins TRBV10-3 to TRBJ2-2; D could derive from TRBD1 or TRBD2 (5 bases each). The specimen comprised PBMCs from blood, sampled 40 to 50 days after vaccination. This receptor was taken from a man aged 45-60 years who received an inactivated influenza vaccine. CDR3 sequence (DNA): TGTGCCATCAACCACTCCGGGACGGCGAACACCGGGGAGCTGTTTTTT. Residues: CAINHSGTANTGELFF.